This T cell receptor beta chain is from a study of tumor-infiltrating lymphocytes in primary liver carcinoma. Study in general: Patients were both men and women, whose ages ran from 30 to 69 years. Findings of the study overall: Top-250-clone fractions were significantly higher in tumors than in blood (p = 0.039). Between tumor regions, pairs overlapped more than tumor-adjacent and tumor-blood pairs did.

About this clonotype: Its antigen is unidentified.

The approximately 17-32 mg bulk tissue piece was not sorted before simultaneous RNA and DNA extraction. V shed 6 bases and J 11 bases; nucleotides not matched to a gene: 9. In germline, CDR1 is MDHEN, CDR2 SYDVKM. The CDR3 sequence is 13 residues long. With a constant-region primer, TCR beta cDNA was made from 450 to 650 ng of total RNA. Generation of the TCR beta libraries relied on three nested multiplex PCR rounds using slightly modified ARM-PCR. Two initial PCR rounds of about 9 cycles each paired TRBV1-TRBV30 forward primers with a C-beta reverse primer. TCRdb processed the multiplex PCR reads anew with MiXCR; each CDR3 protein has one entry. Here the sample spans 90,000 to 100,000 distinct CDR3 sequences, around three quarters being singletons.

The chain links TRBV28 to TRBJ1-1; TRBD1 matches 10 bases. The sequencing sample was made of liver tumor tissue from sampling region 5. Subset indicated: tumor region T5, tumor centre. The source is a woman in her fifties or sixties with primary liver carcinoma and hepatitis B virus infection. Here the CDR3 reads CASRTGGVFRAFF. CDR3 nucleotide sequence: TGTGCCAGCAGGACAGGGGGCGTTTTTCGCGCTTTCTTT.